Listed here are 15 T cell receptor beta chains from one sample, sequenced in a study of multiple sclerosis patients with progressive multifocal leukoencephalopathy. TCRdb's copy holds only in-frame clones and misses some; the assay was immunoSEQ multiplex PCR. Seen here are roughly 30,000 clones, about 89% observed once, and the top ten hold around 1.4%. Time point described: before natalizumab initiation. What was sequenced was PBMCs. The receptors shown here come from a human donor with multiple sclerosis.

V is TRBV4-3 and J is TRBJ1-3; possible D gene TRBD1, 5 bases. Germline V gives CDR1 LGHNA, CDR2 YSLEER. The V end was cut by 0 bases, the J end by 0 bases, with 9 bases between. CDR3 size: 16 residues. The CDR3 DNA is TGCGCCAGCAGCCAAGATGCGGGGGGCTCTGGAAACACCATATATTTT. Its protein product is CASSQDAGGSGNTIYF.

In this sample, this clone turned up a few times. This chain joins TRBV7-9 and TRBJ1-1; D unclear. Germline V gene data show CDR1 as SEHNR and CDR2 as FQNEAQ (reference sequence). CDR3 length: 13 residues. Deletions cut 1 base from V and 4 bases from J, with 7 bases between. The CDR3 here is CASSLGFRTEAFF. The CDR3 DNA reads as TGTGCCAGCAGCTTAGGGTTCCGCACTGAAGCTTTCTTT.

This clone occurred once. The V gene is TRBV19, the J gene TRBJ2-1; no reliable D call. CDR1 and CDR2 from the germline V gene are LNHDA and SQIVND (reference sequence). This CDR3 is 16 amino acids long. V was clipped by 7 bases and J by 8 bases, with 24 bases between them. The CDR3 region has the DNA TGTGCCAGTACCCCCGTTAATCTCCAGAGCGTGGATGAGCAGTTCTTC. Encoded protein: CASTPVNLQSVDEQFF.

This chain joins TRBV15 and TRBJ2-1; unclear D gene. The ends were cut back, 0 bases at V and 11 bases at J, with 8 bases in the middle. Germline V gives CDR1 LNHNV, CDR2 YYDKDF (reference sequence). The CDR3 runs to 12 residues. DNA of the CDR3: TGTGCCACCAGCAGAGATCCCCGACAGCAGTTCTTC. This gives the protein CATSRDPRQQFF.

J is TRBJ1-2 and V is TRBV29-1, with D uncertain. The germline V and J ends were trimmed by 2 bases and 3 bases, with 7 bases remaining between them. The germline V gene encodes CDR1 SQVTM and CDR2 ANQGSEA. The CDR3 runs 12 residues. The CDR3 spells CSVEPGDYGYTF. Written as DNA, the CDR3 is TGCAGCGTTGAACCCGGGGACTATGGCTACACCTTC.

This clone was found a few times. This chain uses TRBV7-9 with TRBJ2-7; D might be TRBD1 (6 bases). V was cut by 5 bases and J by 3 bases, with 20 bases left in between. Germline CDR1 is SEHNR and CDR2 is FQNEAQ (reference sequence). CDR3 size: 16 residues. The CDR3 sequence is CASSVSLWKGDYEQYF. The DNA of the CDR3 is TGTGCCAGCAGCGTTTCCCTGTGGAAGGGGGACTACGAGCAGTACTTC.

As regards this clone: Other DNA sequences within the sample encode an identical CDR3. The chain combines TRBV19 with TRBJ1-2, with TRBD1 as a possible D gene (5 bases). This CDR3 is 13 amino acids long. The germline V gene encodes CDR1 LNHDA and CDR2 SQIVND (reference sequence). The V gene lost 2 bases and the J gene lost 4 bases, with 8 bases spanning the gap. The CDR3 spells CASSIPGIYGYTF. As DNA, the CDR3 is TGTGCCAGTAGTATACCAGGGATCTATGGCTACACCTTC.

This clone was counted a few times. This chain uses TRBV10-3 with TRBJ2-6; no clear D. V lost 2 bases to trimming and J lost 1 base, with 6 bases between them. The CDR3 runs 15 residues. Germline assignment: CDR1 ENHRY and CDR2 SYGVKD. The CDR3 nucleotides read TGTGCCATCAGTGAGGGCAGATCTGGGGCCAACGTCCTGACTTTC. Residues: CAISEGRSGANVLTF.

The V call is TRBV18, the J call TRBJ2-5; D may be TRBD2 (5 bases). Germline lookup yields CDR1 KGHSH and CDR2 LQKENI. Trimming shortened V by 4 bases and J by 5 bases, and 14 bases separated the two germline ends. This CDR3 is built from 14 residues. The CDR3 bases are TGTGCCAGCTCACTGTCGAGGGTCGGGGAGACCCAGTACTTC. Its translation: CASSLSRVGETQYF.

This clone has a single count. The conserved phenylalanine or tryptophan is not found at the CDR3 terminus, so this likely reflects a read error. The chain carries TRBV5-1 and TRBJ2-7, with 16 bases identical to TRBD2. V gave up 4 bases and J gave up 5 bases; unmatched junction bases: 0. The V gene's germline CDR1 is SGHRS and CDR2 YFSETQ. There are 14 residues in the CDR3. The CDR3 protein is CASSGTSGRDEQYS. The CDR3 bases are TGCGCCAGCAGCGGGACTAGCGGGAGGGACGAGCAGTACTCC.

V gene TRBV2 combines with J gene TRBJ1-5; D is unresolved. The length of the CDR3 is 13 residues. Germline V gives CDR1 SNHLY, CDR2 FYNNEI. The V and J ends lost 2 bases and 3 bases respectively, with 5 bases between them. The CDR3 sequence: CASSEYINQPQHF. The CDR3 DNA is TGTGCCAGCAGTGAATACATCAATCAGCCCCAGCATTTT.

The chain is built from TRBV28 and TRBJ2-1; 8 bases are a match to TRBD2. J gave up 5 bases and V 4 bases, and 10 bases lay outside the gene matches. Germline V gene sequence: CDR1 MDHEN, CDR2 SYDVKM. This CDR3 has 16 amino acids. CDR3 amino acids: CASSSASGYTDNEQFF. Written as DNA, the CDR3 is TGTGCCAGCAGTTCGGCTAGCGGGTACACCGACAATGAGCAGTTCTTC.

The J gene is TRBJ2-7, the V gene TRBV9; 8 nucleotides line up with TRBD2. Looked up from germline, CDR1 is SGDLS and CDR2 is YYNGEE. This CDR3 has 15 amino acids. The trim removed 4 bases at V and 0 bases at J, leaving 6 bases unmatched. The CDR3 nucleotides read TGTGCCAGCAGCTTGAGCGGGGGACCCTCCTACGAGCAGTACTTC. Translated, it gives CASSLSGGPSYEQYF.

The J gene is TRBJ2-1, the V gene TRBV7-3, with 8 bases that match TRBD2. With V trimmed by 5 bases and J by 7 bases, 13 bases remained unmatched. The CDR3 extends over 16 amino acids. Germline CDR1 and CDR2: SGHTA and FQGTGA. This chain's CDR3 is CASSPTVGSGKNEQFF. Here the CDR3 DNA reads TGTGCCAGCAGCCCCACTGTGGGTAGCGGGAAGAATGAGCAGTTCTTC.

The CDR3 here is CASSLTTGHRSEQYF. Written as DNA, the CDR3 is TGTGCCAGCAGTTTGACTACGGGACACCGGAGCGAGCAGTACTTC. The V gene is TRBV6-5, the J gene TRBJ2-7; a possible D gene is TRBD1 (6 bases). This CDR3 has 15 residues. The germline gives CDR1 MNHEY, CDR2 SVGAGI. Between the trimmed V and J ends, which lost 4 bases and 6 bases, there was a span of 19 bases.